This T cell receptor beta chain was found in a study of monozygotic twins with inflammatory bowel disease. It was roughly 3,500 ng of total RNA that each TCR library used. UMIs containing a 6-nucleotide sample barcode were added via template switching. PCR of TCRalpha and TCRbeta cDNA was nested, with two rounds of about 17 and 10 cycles. TCRdb re-called the 5' RACE reads, yielding one record per CDR3 amino acid sequence without DNA. Recorded for this sample: around 380,000 distinct CDR3 sequences. The CDR3 covers 18 residues. Germline loops: CDR1 LGHDT, CDR2 YNNKEL (reference sequence). The chain carries TRBV3-1 and TRBJ1-3; TCRdb selects TRBD1, and the lack of DNA leaves this call unchecked. Source material: blood. The source of this sequence is a human donor with ulcerative colitis or Crohn's disease, or a healthy co-twin of an affected twin (not recorded which). CDR3 in amino acids: CASSQYPPQGNSGNTIYF.